The sequence of this T cell receptor (beta chain) was determined in a study of T cell repertoires in cytomegalovirus infection. Across the study: Used in the study were CMV epitopes, some recently identified and HLA-C-restricted, others well-studied and HLA-B-restricted. Matching HLA type and CMV infection were both indicated by public TCR beta signatures. Study findings and constraints: Using cumulative public TCR beta family frequency, the authors identified those who carried CMV together with the relevant HLA. HLA-C-restricted, CMV-specific TCR beta clonotypes were dominant ex vivo.

Per the germline V gene, CDR1 is MNHEY and CDR2 is SVGAGI. The ends lost 5 bases at V and 4 bases at J; junction bases unmatched: 16. The CDR3 consists of 20 residues. TCRdb analysed the reads with MiXCR anew, one entry per CDR3 protein. Among roughly 860,000 distinct CDR3 sequences listed, approximately 30% were seen once. Note on this clonotype: Its target is unknown.

The chain couples TRBV6-5 to TRBJ2-2; 13 nucleotides align to TRBD2. The TCR comes from a human donor in good health (CMV status not recorded). Some clones in this sample may be carry-over from other donors' samples. Sequenced here: cultured CD8+ T cells from PBMCs, sampled from culture after CMV antigen stimulation. CDR3 sequence (DNA): TGTGCCAGCAGTCGGACCCCGGGACTAGCGGGGTTGGGTAGCACCGGGGAGCTGTTTTTT. Translating it yields CASSRTPGLAGLGSTGELFF.